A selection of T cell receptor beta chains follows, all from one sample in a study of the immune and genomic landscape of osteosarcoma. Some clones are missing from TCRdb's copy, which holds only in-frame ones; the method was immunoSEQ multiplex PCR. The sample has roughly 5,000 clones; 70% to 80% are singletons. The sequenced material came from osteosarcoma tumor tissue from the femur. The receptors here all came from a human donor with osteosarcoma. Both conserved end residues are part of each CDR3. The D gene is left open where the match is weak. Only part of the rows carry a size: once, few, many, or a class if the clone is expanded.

CDR3nt: TGTGCCAGCAGCCAGGCCTCCCTGAGAACTGAAGCTTTCTTT; CDR3aa: CASSQASLRTEAFF; j_gene: TRBJ1-1; d_gene: .; abundance: .; v_gene: TRBV4-2
CDR3nt: TGTGCCAGCAGTCTCCACCGGAACACTGAAGCTTTCTTT; CDR3aa: CASSLHRNTEAFF; j_gene: TRBJ1-1; d_gene: .; abundance: few; v_gene: TRBV27
CDR3nt: TGCAGCGGGGGCGGGGCCGGCACAGATACGCAGTATTTT; CDR3aa: CSGGGAGTDTQYF; j_gene: TRBJ2-3; d_gene: .; abundance: .; v_gene: TRBV29-1
CDR3nt: TGTGCCAGCAGCTTAGCGGGGGAACCGAACACTGAAGCTTTCTTT; CDR3aa: CASSLAGEPNTEAFF; j_gene: TRBJ1-1; d_gene: .; abundance: .; v_gene: TRBV5-4
CDR3nt: TGTGCCAGCTCACCCCACGGACTAGCGGGAGGGCCGAAGTCCTCCAATGAGCAGTTCTTC; CDR3aa: CASSPHGLAGGPKSSNEQFF; j_gene: TRBJ2-1; d_gene: TRBD2; abundance: .; v_gene: TRBV18
CDR3nt: TGTGCCAGCAGCCCCCTAGGTAGGGATACGCAGTATTTT; CDR3aa: CASSPLGRDTQYF; j_gene: TRBJ2-3; d_gene: .; abundance: .; v_gene: TRBV7-6
CDR3nt: TGTGCCAGTAGTGGGAAGGGACAGGGGAACACTGAAGCTTTCTTT; CDR3aa: CASSGKGQGNTEAFF; j_gene: TRBJ1-1; d_gene: TRBD1; abundance: .; v_gene: TRBV19
CDR3nt: TGTGCCAGCAGCTCGGGGCGGATCGGGGGCCACGGGGAGCTGTTTTTT; CDR3aa: CASSSGRIGGHGELFF; j_gene: TRBJ2-2; d_gene: .; abundance: .; v_gene: TRBV5-4
CDR3nt: TGCAGCGTTGAAGGTGCCTGGGTCAATGAGCAGTTCTTC; CDR3aa: CSVEGAWVNEQFF; j_gene: TRBJ2-1; d_gene: .; abundance: .; v_gene: TRBV29-1
CDR3nt: TGTGCCAGCAGCATCTATGTAGCAGTCATGCAAGATACGCAGTATTTT; CDR3aa: CASSIYVAVMQDTQYF; j_gene: TRBJ2-3; d_gene: .; abundance: few; v_gene: TRBV21-1
CDR3nt: TGTGCCAGCAGTCTACAGGGGGGGTCTGGCTACACCTTC; CDR3aa: CASSLQGGSGYTF; j_gene: TRBJ1-2; d_gene: TRBD1; abundance: .; v_gene: TRBV6-1
CDR3nt: TGCGCCAGCAGCTTGTGGGGGAACACTGAAGCTTTCTTT; CDR3aa: CASSLWGNTEAFF; j_gene: TRBJ1-1; d_gene: .; abundance: .; v_gene: TRBV5-1
CDR3nt: TGTGCCAGCAGTGATGAGTTGGTAGGCGAAAAACTGTTTTTT; CDR3aa: CASSDELVGEKLFF; j_gene: TRBJ1-4; d_gene: .; abundance: .; v_gene: TRBV6-1
CDR3nt: TGTGCCAGCAGCTTCCGAACAGGGGAGGGTGAAGCTTTCTTT; CDR3aa: CASSFRTGEGEAFF; j_gene: TRBJ1-1; d_gene: TRBD1; abundance: .; v_gene: TRBV7-2
CDR3nt: TGTGCCAGCAGTTTTAGGGGAACCCACACAGATACGCAGTATTTT; CDR3aa: CASSFRGTHTDTQYF; j_gene: TRBJ2-3; d_gene: .; abundance: .; v_gene: TRBV27
CDR3nt: TGCAGCGTTGGAAACCCAGTGTACCAAGAGACCCAGTACTTC; CDR3aa: CSVGNPVYQETQYF; j_gene: TRBJ2-5; d_gene: .; abundance: .; v_gene: TRBV29-1
CDR3nt: TGTGCCAGCAGCTCGGGACTAGCGGGAGTGAATGAGCAGTTCTTC; CDR3aa: CASSSGLAGVNEQFF; j_gene: TRBJ2-1; d_gene: TRBD2; abundance: .; v_gene: TRBV5-6
CDR3nt: TGTGCCAGCAGACTCAGGGAATCCTACGAGCAGTACTTC; CDR3aa: CASRLRESYEQYF; j_gene: TRBJ2-7; d_gene: .; abundance: large; v_gene: TRBV6-5
CDR3nt: TGTGCCAGCAGCCCGGGACAGGTCCTACTTTGGGAGACCCAGTACTTC; CDR3aa: CASSPGQVLLWETQYF; j_gene: TRBJ2-5; d_gene: TRBD1; abundance: .; v_gene: TRBV7-2
CDR3nt: TGTGCCAGCAGCTTGCCGGCGGCCTACTCTGGGGCCAACGTCCTGACTTTC; CDR3aa: CASSLPAAYSGANVLTF; j_gene: TRBJ2-6; d_gene: .; abundance: once; v_gene: TRBV7-2
CDR3nt: TGTGCCAGCAAGCAGGGCCAGAACACTGAAGCTTTCTTT; CDR3aa: CASKQGQNTEAFF; j_gene: TRBJ1-1; d_gene: .; abundance: .; v_gene: TRBV28
CDR3nt: TGCAGCGTGCGCGGACAGATGAACACTGAAGCTTTCTTT; CDR3aa: CSVRGQMNTEAFF; j_gene: TRBJ1-1; d_gene: .; abundance: .; v_gene: TRBV29-1
CDR3nt: TGTGCCAGCAGCGCAAGGGACTCGTCGGTATCCTACAATGAGCAGTTCTTC; CDR3aa: CASSARDSSVSYNEQFF; j_gene: TRBJ2-1; d_gene: .; abundance: .; v_gene: TRBV11-2
CDR3nt: TGTGCCAGCAGCAATCCGGGACAGGCCAGTGGCTACACCTTC; CDR3aa: CASSNPGQASGYTF; j_gene: TRBJ1-2; d_gene: TRBD1; abundance: .; v_gene: TRBV7-8
CDR3nt: TGTGCCAGCAGCGCCCAAGGGGGGGGTAGTGAGCAGTTCTTC; CDR3aa: CASSAQGGGSEQFF; j_gene: TRBJ2-1; d_gene: .; abundance: medium-sized; v_gene: TRBV7-9
CDR3nt: TGCGCCAGCAGCTTTCCCGGGGGGCTGAGCAATCAGCCCCAGCATTTT; CDR3aa: CASSFPGGLSNQPQHF; j_gene: TRBJ1-5; d_gene: .; abundance: .; v_gene: TRBV5-1
CDR3nt: TGTGCCAGCGTCCTAGGGCAACTCCGGGGGACACCCCTCCACTTT; CDR3aa: CASVLGQLRGTPLHF; j_gene: TRBJ1-6; d_gene: .; abundance: .; v_gene: TRBV27
CDR3nt: TGCGCCAGCAGCCGCCGTACGAGCGGGAGTAGCCACGAGCAGTACTTC; CDR3aa: CASSRRTSGSSHEQYF; j_gene: TRBJ2-7; d_gene: TRBD2; abundance: few; v_gene: TRBV4-1
CDR3nt: TGTGCCAGCAGTTCCGCCGGGACAGCAGGGGAGACCCAGTACTTC; CDR3aa: CASSSAGTAGETQYF; j_gene: TRBJ2-5; d_gene: TRBD1; abundance: .; v_gene: TRBV6-5
CDR3nt: TGTGCCAGCCAGACAGGCGCCAGCTCCTACGAGCAGTACTTC; CDR3aa: CASQTGASSYEQYF; j_gene: TRBJ2-7; d_gene: .; abundance: .; v_gene: TRBV7-2